These T cell receptor beta chains were read from a single sample in a study of early T cells in non-severe SARS-CoV-2 infection. TCRdb reanalysed the 5' RACE reads using MiXCR and keeps one entry per CDR3 protein. The sample contains about 18,000 distinct CDR3 sequences, around 5.7% of which appear only once. The sequencing input was whole blood. The receptors were gathered from an adult who was a healthcare worker with PCR-confirmed SARS-CoV-2 infection or an uninfected control (not recorded which). Each CDR3 is given with its conserved first and last residue. D genes are given only for firm matches. Size tells how often a clone was seen (once, few, many) or the class of an expanded clone, and some rows leave it out.

D gene	clone size	V gene	J gene	CDR3 DNA	CDR3 protein
NA	many	TRBV5-1	TRBJ2-1	TGCGCCGGCAGCTTGGACGGACCCAGAAATGAGCAGTTCTTC	CAGSLDGPRNEQFF
NA	many	TRBV5-5	TRBJ1-5	TGTGCCAGCAGCTTCCTCCCAGACAATCAGCCCCAGCATTTT	CASSFLPDNQPQHF
NA	many	TRBV5-1	TRBJ2-3	TGCGCCAGCAGCTTGGGTCAGAGCACAGATACGCAGTATTTT	CASSLGQSTDTQYF
TRBD2	many	TRBV20-1	TRBJ2-4	TGCAGTGCATATTTAGCGGGAGGGTCCAAAAACATTCAGTACTTC	CSAYLAGGSKNIQYF
NA	NA	TRBV7-6	TRBJ2-2	TGTGCCAGCAGCTTCGTCATTACGAACACCGGGGAGCTGTTTTTT	CASSFVITNTGELFF
TRBD2	many	TRBV24-1	TRBJ2-3	TGTGCCACCAGAGGGTGGGGGGGAGATACGCAGTATTTT	CATRGWGGDTQYF
NA	NA	TRBV5-1	TRBJ1-1	TGCGCCAGCAGCTTGGTCGGGACCACTGAAGCTTTCTTT	CASSLVGTTEAFF
TRBD1	many	TRBV7-6	TRBJ1-3	TGTGCCAGCAGCTTAGACAGGGGAGCTGGAAACACCATATATTTT	CASSLDRGAGNTIYF
NA	NA	TRBV27	TRBJ2-3	TGTGCCAGCAGTGCCGGGACCAGCATGAGAGATACGCAGTATTTT	CASSAGTSMRDTQYF
NA	many	TRBV7-8	TRBJ2-7	TGTGCCAGCAGAGACTACTCCTACGAGCAGTACTTC	CASRDYSYEQYF
TRBD2	many	TRBV7-8	TRBJ2-1	TGTGCCAGCAGCTTATCGAGACTAGCGGGAGATCGGTCTGACAATGAGCAGTTCTTC	CASSLSRLAGDRSDNEQFF
NA	many	TRBV12-3/TRBV12-4	TRBJ2-1	TGTGCCAGCAGTTTACTGGCACGCGGTGAGCAGTTCTTC	CASSLLARGEQFF
NA	many	TRBV14	TRBJ1-6	TGTGCCAGCAGCCAAGGTTGGTCCCCGGGCCTTCGTAATTCACCCCTCCACTTT	CASSQGWSPGLRNSPLHF
TRBD1	many	TRBV6-1	TRBJ2-1	TGTGCCAGCAGTGGGACAGGGAGCAATGAGCAGTTCTTC	CASSGTGSNEQFF
NA	many	TRBV5-1	TRBJ1-2	TGCGCCAGCAGCTTTCAGGGGACCAATGGCTACACCTTC	CASSFQGTNGYTF
NA	many	TRBV6-5	TRBJ2-3	TGTGCCAGCGCTAGGACTAACACAGATACGCAGTATTTT	CASARTNTDTQYF
TRBD1	many	TRBV27	TRBJ1-2	TGTGCCAGCAGTCAGGACAGGGTCTCTGGCTACACCTTC	CASSQDRVSGYTF
NA	few	TRBV4-1	TRBJ2-3	TGCGCCAGCGGGCAACGAGGCACAGATACGCAGTATTTT	CASGQRGTDTQYF
TRBD1	many	TRBV5-1	TRBJ2-7	TGCGCCAGCAGCCCTACCCAGGGGACAGGCTACGAGCAGTACTTC	CASSPTQGTGYEQYF
NA	many	TRBV19	TRBJ2-1	TGTGCCAGTAGTCTCAGAGATAATGAGCAGTTCTTC	CASSLRDNEQFF
NA	medium-sized	TRBV9	TRBJ2-7	TGTGCCAGCAGCGCCGAACCAGGGCCGACCTACGAGCAGTACTTC	CASSAEPGPTYEQYF
TRBD1	many	TRBV7-2	TRBJ2-3	TGTGCCAGCAGCCCAGGACAGGGGCACACAGATACGCAGTATTTT	CASSPGQGHTDTQYF
TRBD1	few	TRBV7-3	TRBJ2-3	TGTGCCAGCAGCCCGGACAGGAGTAGCACAGATACGCAGTATTTT	CASSPDRSSTDTQYF
NA	many	TRBV19	TRBJ1-2	TGTGCCAGTAGTAAGGACAGTACGCTTAGATATGGCTACACCTTC	CASSKDSTLRYGYTF
NA	NA	TRBV20-1	TRBJ2-5	TGCAGTGCTAGAGAGGGACACCAAGAGACCCAGTACTTC	CSAREGHQETQYF
TRBD2	many	TRBV29-1	TRBJ2-1	TGCAGCGTTGGTCTGGGGGAGGGCCGTGAGCAGTTCTTC	CSVGLGEGREQFF
NA	few	TRBV4-2	TRBJ2-5	TGTGCCAGCAGCCATTCAGGGGTCCCAGGCGGGGAGACCCAGTACTTC	CASSHSGVPGGETQYF
NA	many	TRBV12-3/TRBV12-4	TRBJ1-5	TGTGCCAGCAGGGGGGGTACGTCGGGACACCTAAATCAGCCCCAGCATTTT	CASRGGTSGHLNQPQHF
TRBD1	many	TRBV29-1	TRBJ2-5	TGCAGCGTTGAACAGGGGGCAGGAGAGACCCAGTACTTC	CSVEQGAGETQYF
NA	many	TRBV11-2	TRBJ1-1	TGTGCCAGCAGCTTTCATTGGGGTCCCATGAACACTGAAGCTTTCTTT	CASSFHWGPMNTEAFF
NA	many	TRBV18	TRBJ2-1	TGTGCCAGCTCACCATTCGGGACTGAGAACAATGAGCAGTTCTTC	CASSPFGTENNEQFF
TRBD2	many	TRBV27	TRBJ2-1	TGTGCCAGCAGTCCACCCCAACTAGCGGGAGGAGATAATGAGCAGTTCTTC	CASSPPQLAGGDNEQFF
NA	many	TRBV25-1	TRBJ2-2	TGTGCCAGCAGTGGGCCTCCCGCGGGCAGAGAACCGGGGGAGCTGTTTTTT	CASSGPPAGREPGELFF
TRBD2	many	TRBV20-1	TRBJ2-1	TGCAGTGCCCGGACTAGCGGGAGCTCCTACAATGAGCAGTTCTTC	CSARTSGSSYNEQFF
NA	many	TRBV20-1	TRBJ2-7	TGCAGTGCTAGAGTAGGTCATTCCGCGGGCTACGAGCAGTACTTC	CSARVGHSAGYEQYF
TRBD2	few	TRBV6-5	TRBJ2-7	TGTGCCAGCAAGAGAGGGGAGGGCTACGAGCAGTACTTC	CASKRGEGYEQYF
TRBD2	many	TRBV5-6	TRBJ2-3	TGTGCCAGCAGCCCGGTAGCGGGTAGCACAGATACGCAGTATTTT	CASSPVAGSTDTQYF
TRBD1	many	TRBV7-2	TRBJ1-4	TGTGCCAGCAGCACGCAACAGGGGGCAAAACTGTTTTTT	CASSTQQGAKLFF
NA	medium-sized	TRBV6-6	TRBJ1-3	TGTGCCAGCAGGCGTACAGGAGACCTCGGAAACACCATATATTTT	CASRRTGDLGNTIYF
NA	many	TRBV12-3/TRBV12-4	TRBJ2-1	TGTGCCAGCACCGCAAGCGATGAGCAGTTCTTC	CASTASDEQFF
TRBD2	many	TRBV5-4	TRBJ2-1	TGTGCCAGCAGCCTCCAAGCTAGCGGATACAATGAGCAGTTCTTC	CASSLQASGYNEQFF
NA	NA	TRBV6-5	TRBJ2-4	TGTGCCAGCAGACCAGACCTACTAGCCAAAAACATTCAGTACTTC	CASRPDLLAKNIQYF
NA	many	TRBV6-5	TRBJ2-3	TGTGCCAGCAGTTCACAGGGTGATACGCAGTATTTT	CASSSQGDTQYF
TRBD1	NA	TRBV7-9	TRBJ2-1	TGTGCCAGCAGCTCCGGGACAGGGGGTAGTGAGCAGTTCTTC	CASSSGTGGSEQFF
NA	few	TRBV6-6	TRBJ2-7	TGTGCCGGACAAGCCGCAGGGTCTTACGAGCAGTACTTC	CAGQAAGSYEQYF
TRBD1	many	TRBV6-2/TRBV6-3	TRBJ2-1	TGTGCCAGCATAAGGGGGACAGGGCCCCTGAATGAGCAGTTCTTC	CASIRGTGPLNEQFF
NA	many	TRBV7-2	TRBJ1-1	TGTGCCAGCAGCTTAGCTGGAGGGAACACTGAAGCTTTCTTT	CASSLAGGNTEAFF
TRBD2	many	TRBV6-5	TRBJ2-2	TGTGCCAGCAGTCTGTCGGTAGCGGGAGGTGGCGGGGAGCTGTTTTTT	CASSLSVAGGGGELFF
NA	many	TRBV28	TRBJ2-3	TGTGCCAGCAGTTCTAGGGCAGGGTGGGGCACAGATACGCAGTATTTT	CASSSRAGWGTDTQYF
TRBD1	many	TRBV7-3	TRBJ2-3	TGTGCCAGCAGCTCTTGGGGTGAGGGGGCTACAGATACGCAGTATTTT	CASSSWGEGATDTQYF
TRBD1	many	TRBV6-1	TRBJ2-7	TGTGCCAGCAGCCAAGACAGGGGTCTCGGCGAGCAGTACTTC	CASSQDRGLGEQYF
TRBD2	many	TRBV3-1	TRBJ2-7	TGTGCCAGCAGCCAAGCGGGGGGGACTACGGACTACGAGCAGTACTTC	CASSQAGGTTDYEQYF
NA	NA	TRBV7-6	TRBJ2-5	TGTGCCAGCAGCTTCGACTACGGGACCCAGTACTTC	CASSFDYGTQYF